This TCR beta chain was captured in a study of regulatory T cells in long-lasting Graves disease. Points from the study as a whole: Analysis covered peripheral blood alone, not thyroid tissue. Newly diagnosed patients had higher TCR diversity than persistent Graves' patients did.

This CDR3 contains 14 residues. J lost 3 bases, V lost 7 bases, and 6 bases had no gene match. The germline CDR1 and CDR2 sequences are MNHEY and SMNVEV (reference sequence). On this clonotype itself: The antigen remains undetermined.

Building of the TCR beta libraries involved iRepertoire HTBI primers and Arm-PCR of CDR3 regions. TCRdb independently ran MiXCR on the multiplex PCR reads; one entry per CDR3 protein. The sample yields some 440,000 distinct CDR3 sequences, under 25% seen once. This sample's time point: persistent/refractory GD, antithyroid drugs over 5 years with positive TRAb. PBMC RNA served as the TCR library source. The clonotype was recovered from a female donor with Graves disease. The sample was peripheral blood mononuclear cells (PBMCs), taken when the disease was refractory, from a patient treated with antithyroid drugs. The chain employs TRBV27 and TRBJ1-5, with 7 bases identical to TRBD1. CDR3 loop: CASKGAGLNQPQHF. As DNA, the CDR3 is TGTGCCAGCAAGGGGGCAGGGCTCAATCAGCCCCAGCATTTT.